The 5 T cell receptor beta chains below were found in one sample sequenced in a study of CD8+ T cells in alopecia areata. Once RNA had been extracted, it was reverse transcribed into cDNA to act as the sequencing template. Repertoires were generated with immunoSEQ multiplex PCR, while TCRdb's copy carries only in-frame clones and drops some. The table has 200,000 to 250,000 clones, approximately 61% seen once. Sequenced here: CD4+ T cells sorted from blood, sampled at week 0. These receptors originate from a human donor with alopecia areata.

The sample holds a few counts of this clone. This sequence joins TRBV30 and TRBJ2-7, with TRBD1 matching 8 bases. This CDR3 is 14 amino acids long. The V gene end was trimmed by 4 bases and the J gene end by 5 bases; junction bases not matched to a gene: 10. From germline, CDR1 is GTSNPN and CDR2 SVGIG (reference sequence). The CDR3: CAWKGAGGFHEQYF. The CDR3 DNA is TGTGCCTGGAAAGGGGCAGGGGGCTTCCACGAGCAGTACTTC.

This chain uses TRBV5-4 with TRBJ2-7; 7 bases align to TRBD1. The CDR3 has 14 residues. Germline lookup yields CDR1 SGHNT and CDR2 YYREEE (reference sequence). V lost 2 bases and J lost 3; bases outside the gene matches: 5. This CDR3 is CASSLQGFSYEQYF. In nucleotides, the CDR3 is TGTGCCAGCAGCTTACAGGGGTTCAGCTACGAGCAGTACTTC. The full variable domain, rest sourced from reference TRBV5-4 and TRBJ2-7, is ETGVTQSPTHLIKTRGQQVTLRCSSQSGHNTVSWYQQALGQGPQFIFQYYREEENGRGNFPPRFSGLQFPNYSSELNVNALELDDSALYLCASSLQGFSYEQYFGPGTRLTVT.

This clone was detected a few times. The V and J genes are TRBV19 and TRBJ1-1; the D gene is possibly TRBD1 (5 bases). Trimming took off 7 bases at V and 1 base at J, with 13 bases between the two ends. CDR3 length equals 14 residues. Looked up from germline, CDR1 is LNHDA and CDR2 is SQIVND (reference sequence). The CDR3 protein is CASMLIQENTEAFF. The CDR3 DNA reads TGTGCCAGTATGCTCATACAGGAGAACACTGAAGCTTTCTTT.

The sample holds a few counts of this clone. This chain joins TRBV29-1 and TRBJ2-5, with D possibly being TRBD1 or TRBD2 (6 bases each). Germline V gives CDR1 SQVTM, CDR2 ANQGSEA. With 2 bases removed from V and 2 bases from J, the gap between germline ends came to 15 bases. The CDR3 extends over 15 amino acids. The CDR3 reads CSVELGQGRQETQYF. The DNA for the CDR3 is TGCAGCGTTGAACTCGGGCAGGGGAGGCAAGAGACCCAGTACTTC.

V and J are TRBV7-8 and TRBJ2-4; 9 bases are a match to TRBD1. With V trimmed by 6 bases and J by 0 bases, 6 bases remained unmatched. The CDR3 loop spans 16 amino acids. Germline loops: CDR1 SGHVS, CDR2 FQNEAQ. The DNA for the CDR3 is TGTGCCAGCAGTTCCCACAGGGGGCTAGCCAAAAACATTCAGTACTTC. Its translation: CASSSHRGLAKNIQYF.